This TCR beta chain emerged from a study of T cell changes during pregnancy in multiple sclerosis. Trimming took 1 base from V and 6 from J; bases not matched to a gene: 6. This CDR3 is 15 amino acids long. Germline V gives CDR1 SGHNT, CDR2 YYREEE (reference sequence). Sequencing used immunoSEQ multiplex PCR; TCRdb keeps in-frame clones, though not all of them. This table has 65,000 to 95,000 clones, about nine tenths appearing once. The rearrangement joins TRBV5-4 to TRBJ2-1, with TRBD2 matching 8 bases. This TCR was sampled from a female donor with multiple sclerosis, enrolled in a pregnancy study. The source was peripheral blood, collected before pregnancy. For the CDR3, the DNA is TGTGCCAGCAGCTTGAGCGGGGGAGGAGGCAATGAGCAGTTCTTC. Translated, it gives CASSLSGGGGNEQFF.